This T cell receptor beta chain is drawn from a study of T cell repertoires in cytomegalovirus infection. Turning to the study itself: Matching HLA type and CMV infection were both indicated by public TCR beta signatures.

A word on this clonotype: Its antigen is as yet unknown.

The study, taken as a whole, reports: HLA-C-restricted CMV-specific TCR beta clonotypes were dominant in the ex vivo response.

TCRdb called the reads again in MiXCR, with one record for every CDR3 protein. The data show 90,000 to 110,000 distinct CDR3 sequences, approximately 28% seen once. V was pared by 1 base and J by 1 base, with 8 bases between. The CDR3 runs 14 residues. Germline V gives CDR1 LNHDA, CDR2 SQIVND (reference sequence). V usage is TRBV19 and J usage is TRBJ2-7, with TRBD1 as a possible D gene (6 bases). The clonotype was recovered from a human donor in good health (CMV status not recorded). Some clones in this sample may be carry-over from other donors' samples. The sequences come from CD8+ T cells from cultured PBMCs, collected from culture after CMV antigen stimulation. The CDR3 sequence is CASSIGGGSYEQYF. CDR3 bases: TGTGCCAGTAGTATAGGAGGGGGTTCCTACGAGCAGTACTTC.